This T cell receptor beta chain was captured by sequencing in a study of cytomegalovirus exposure and HLA in healthy donors. J was trimmed by 6 bases and V by 1 base; bases with no gene match: 17. This CDR3 comprises 18 residues. Germline values: CDR1 LGHNA, CDR2 YNFKEQ. Vbeta (60) and Jbeta (13) primers were used in the PCR. TCRdb's copy holds only in-frame clones and misses some; the assay was immunoSEQ multiplex PCR. The repertoire table contains 65,000 to 95,000 clones. This clonotype originated in a man aged 25 to 40 in good health and CMV-seronegative. What was sequenced was PBMCs. The rearrangement links TRBV4-2 to TRBJ2-7; 8 nucleotides line up with TRBD1. The CDR3 sequence: CASSQGQGARLVGGEQYF. For the CDR3, the DNA is TGTGCCAGCAGCCAAGGGCAGGGGGCGCGCCTCGTTGGGGGCGAGCAGTACTTC.